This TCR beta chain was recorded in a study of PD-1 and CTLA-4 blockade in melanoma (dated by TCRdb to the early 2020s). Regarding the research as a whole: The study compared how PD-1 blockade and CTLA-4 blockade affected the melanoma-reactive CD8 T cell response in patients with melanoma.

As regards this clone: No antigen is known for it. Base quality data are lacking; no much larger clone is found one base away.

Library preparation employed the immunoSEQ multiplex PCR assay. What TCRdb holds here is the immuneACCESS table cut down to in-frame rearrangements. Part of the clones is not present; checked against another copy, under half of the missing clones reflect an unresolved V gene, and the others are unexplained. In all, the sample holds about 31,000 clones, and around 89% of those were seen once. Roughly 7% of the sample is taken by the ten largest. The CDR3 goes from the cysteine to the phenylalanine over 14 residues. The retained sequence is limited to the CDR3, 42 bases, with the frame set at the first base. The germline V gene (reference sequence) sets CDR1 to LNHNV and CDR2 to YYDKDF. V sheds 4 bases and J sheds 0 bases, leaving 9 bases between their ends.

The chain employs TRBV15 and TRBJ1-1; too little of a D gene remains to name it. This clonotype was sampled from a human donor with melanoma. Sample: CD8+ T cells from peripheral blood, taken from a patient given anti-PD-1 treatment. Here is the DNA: TGTGCCACCAGCACGGTTTTCATGAACACTGAAGCTTTCTTT. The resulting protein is CATSTVFMNTEAFF.